The T cell receptor (beta chain) described here comes from a study of OX40 agonist ivuxolimab in advanced cancers. Study as a whole: Dosing consisted of intravenous ivuxolimab at 0.01 to 10 mg/kg every 2 weeks. General study findings and limits: Normalized T-cell clonal expansion was also low in some nonresponders.

Details on this clone: Its specificity is not known.

Profiling relied on immunoSEQ multiplex PCR, and the TCRdb table lists in-frame clones only, not all of them. The sample consists of around 70,000 clones, 83% of them appearing once. Trimming removed 6 bases from V and 1 base from J, with 16 bases in between. The germline V gene has CDR1 MNHEY and CDR2 SMNVEV (reference sequence). The CDR3 has 16 residues. The chain carries TRBV27 and TRBJ2-4, with D possibly matching TRBD1 (5 bases). The sequence derives from an adult with an advanced solid tumor such as melanoma, head and neck, liver or kidney cancer. The sequencing here drew on CD4+ or CD8+ T cells sorted from blood, taken in a trial of the OX40 agonist ivuxolimab. The CDR3 DNA sequence: TGTGCCAGCAGACACGTACAGGACCTCGCCAAAAACATTCAGTACTTC. Encoded protein: CASRHVQDLAKNIQYF.